This entry is about one T cell receptor beta chain. This record belongs to a study of blood T cell repertoires in COVID-19. As for the study in general: Acute and convalescent COVID-19 samples came from the United States, Italy and Spain. T cells, B-cell-depleted T cells, or PBMCs provided the cDNA or gDNA that served as material.

Authors' data handling: Nucleated cell counts were estimated from reference gene primer amplification. The protocol was immunoSEQ multiplex PCR, while the TCRdb copy is restricted to in-frame clones and leaves out a portion. V and J calls and clone size are as listed in that table; D and trimming were resolved from the DNA. The sample includes some 240,000 clones, roughly 83% seen only once; the top ten take roughly 9.6%. Source material: peripheral blood. The clonotype originates from a woman aged 80 or over with acute or convalescent COVID-19.

As DNA, the CDR3 is TGTGCCAGCAGTTCCCCATACGAGCAGTACTTC. This codes for CASSSPYEQYF. The rearrangement joins TRBV28 to TRBJ2-7; D not certain. The germline CDR1 and CDR2 sequences are MDHEN and SYDVKM. CDR3 length: 11 residues. Trimming shortened V by 4 bases and J by 4 bases, and 5 bases separated the two germline ends.